The rows below give T cell receptor beta chains drawn from one sample of a study of monozygotic twins with inflammatory bowel disease. TCRdb reprocessed the 5' RACE reads, keeping one entry per CDR3 protein, no DNA. The specimen's table records around 99,000 distinct CDR3 sequences. Sequences were obtained from blood. The receptors were sampled from a human donor with ulcerative colitis or Crohn's disease, or a healthy co-twin of an affected twin (not recorded which). CDR3s include the opening cysteine and the closing phenylalanine or tryptophan. The order of the fields is V gene, J gene, CDR3 protein.

>TRBV6-5|TRBJ2-3
CASSDSSFSQYF
>TRBV7-9|TRBJ2-7
CAGSILTWGDRYEQYF
>TRBV24-1|TRBJ2-1
CATSDPGLAGYEQFF
>TRBV12-5|TRBJ1-1
CASGLYAGDEAFF
>TRBV14|TRBJ2-3
CASSQDLGTDTQYF
>TRBV6-5|TRBJ1-2
CASSYNRETLFYGYTF
>TRBV6-1|TRBJ2-5
CASSPGHRQETQYF
>TRBV9|TRBJ2-5
CASSPPRGPFQETQYF
>TRBV7-2|TRBJ2-4
CASSLESGVDIQYF
>TRBV2|TRBJ2-3
CASLRDTDTQYF
>TRBV28|TRBJ1-1
CASSFPANTEAFF
>TRBV3-1|TRBJ1-2
CASSQEARNYGYTF
>TRBV20-1|TRBJ1-6
CSARDRTGVDSPLHF
>TRBV20-1|TRBJ2-3
CSAEPSDTQYF
>TRBV5-1|TRBJ2-5
CASRQAEVQETQYF
>TRBV29-1|TRBJ1-1
CSVGEGGTEAFF
>TRBV20-1|TRBJ1-1
CSARATGEAFF
>TRBV7-3|TRBJ2-2
CASSQLAGAPAGELFF
>TRBV27|TRBJ1-4
CASSPSPEGTNEKLFF
>TRBV6-5|TRBJ2-5
CASSFGTSYRTQYF
>TRBV20-1|TRBJ1-2
CSVGGYYGYTF
>TRBV3-1|TRBJ2-7
CASSQGITGGPYEQYF
>TRBV29-1|TRBJ2-4
CSVALTNPTTIQYF
>TRBV5-6|TRBJ2-7
CASSLARKYEQYF
>TRBV7-2|TRBJ1-2
CASSFTSYGYTF
>TRBV7-2|TRBJ2-3
CASSSLKAGGSVTQYF
>TRBV7-2|TRBJ2-7
CASSLGGDRPRYEQYF
>TRBV20-1|TRBJ2-7
CSAREVAGGGEQYF
>TRBV12-3/TRBV12-4|TRBJ2-1
CASSTGLAGVGF
>TRBV3-1|TRBJ2-7
CASSPAGQPTIYEQYF
>TRBV11-2|TRBJ2-5
CASSSRTGKETQYF
>TRBV7-3|TRBJ2-3
CASSLTPWTGGASGGSTDTQYF
>TRBV7-3|TRBJ2-1
CASSARTSGAYNEQFF